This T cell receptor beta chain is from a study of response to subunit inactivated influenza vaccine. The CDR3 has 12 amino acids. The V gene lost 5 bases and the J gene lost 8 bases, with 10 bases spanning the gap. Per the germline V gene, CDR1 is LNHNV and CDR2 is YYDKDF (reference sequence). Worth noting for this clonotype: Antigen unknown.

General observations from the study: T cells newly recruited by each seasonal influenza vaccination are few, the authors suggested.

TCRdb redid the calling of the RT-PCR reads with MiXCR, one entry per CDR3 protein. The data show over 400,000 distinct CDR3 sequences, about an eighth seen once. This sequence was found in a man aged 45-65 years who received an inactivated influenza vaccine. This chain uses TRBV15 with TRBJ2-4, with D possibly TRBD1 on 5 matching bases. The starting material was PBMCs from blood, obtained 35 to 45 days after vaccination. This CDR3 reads CATSGAWDIQYF. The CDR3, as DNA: TGTGCCACCAGCGGGGCCTGGGACATTCAGTACTTC.